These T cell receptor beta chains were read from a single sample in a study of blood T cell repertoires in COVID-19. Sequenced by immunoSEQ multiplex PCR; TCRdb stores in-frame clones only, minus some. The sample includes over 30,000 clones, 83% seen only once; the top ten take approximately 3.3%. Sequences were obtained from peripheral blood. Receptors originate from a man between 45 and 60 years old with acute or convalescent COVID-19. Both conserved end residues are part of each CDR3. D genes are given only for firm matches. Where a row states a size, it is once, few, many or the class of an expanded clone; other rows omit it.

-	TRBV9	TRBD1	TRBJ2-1	CASSDGDSPYNEQFF	TGTGCCAGCAGCGACGGGGACAGCCCCTACAATGAGCAGTTCTTC
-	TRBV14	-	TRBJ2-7	CASSQSNEQYF	TGTGCCAGCAGCCAATCAAACGAGCAGTACTTC
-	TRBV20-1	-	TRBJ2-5	CSASDPLQETQYF	TGCAGTGCCAGTGACCCCCTACAAGAGACCCAGTACTTC
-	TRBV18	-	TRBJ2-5	CASSPKDGIRYETQYF	TGTGCCAGCTCACCCAAAGACGGGATCCGCTACGAGACCCAGTACTTC
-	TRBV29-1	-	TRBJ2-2	CSAGYSNTGELFF	TGCAGCGCCGGGTATTCGAACACCGGGGAGCTGTTTTTT
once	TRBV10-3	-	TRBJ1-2	CAIRQGFGDGYTF	TGTGCCATCAGACAGGGCTTCGGGGATGGCTACACCTTC
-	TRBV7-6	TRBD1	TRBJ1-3	CASSARQGVFGNTIYF	TGTGCCAGCAGCGCTCGACAGGGTGTGTTTGGAAACACCATATATTTT
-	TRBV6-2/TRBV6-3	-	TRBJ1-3	CASSTLFGNTIYF	TGTGCCAGCAGTACTCTTTTTGGAAACACCATATATTTT
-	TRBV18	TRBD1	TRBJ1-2	CASSPSETGGYGYTF	TGTGCCAGCTCACCTTCTGAGACAGGGGGTTATGGCTACACCTTC
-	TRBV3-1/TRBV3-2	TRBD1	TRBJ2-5	CASSQVLGQGRETQYF	TGTGCCAGCAGCCAAGTACTTGGACAGGGGCGGGAGACCCAGTACTTC
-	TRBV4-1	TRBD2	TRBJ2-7	CASSQGIAGAYEQYF	TGCGCCAGCAGCCAAGGGATCGCGGGGGCCTACGAGCAGTACTTC
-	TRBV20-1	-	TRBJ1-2	CSASGQGYGYTF	TGCAGTGCTAGTGGCCAGGGCTATGGCTACACCTTC
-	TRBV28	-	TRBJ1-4	CASSPINEKLFF	TGTGCCAGCAGTCCTATTAATGAAAAACTGTTTTTT
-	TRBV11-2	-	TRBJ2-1	CASSLARGRNEQFF	TGTGCCAGCAGCTTAGCCCGGGGGAGGAATGAGCAGTTCTTC
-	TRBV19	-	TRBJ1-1	CASSKGRVGLMNTEAFF	TGTGCCAGTAGTAAAGGCAGGGTGGGACTTATGAACACTGAAGCTTTCTTT
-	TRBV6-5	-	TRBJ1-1	CASSYVLTEAFF	TGTGCCAGCAGTTACGTCCTGACTGAAGCTTTCTTT
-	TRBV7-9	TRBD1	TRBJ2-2	CASSRQGAGELFF	TGTGCCAGCAGTCGACAGGGAGCCGGGGAGCTGTTTTTT
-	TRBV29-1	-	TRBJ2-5	CSTFGTSEETQYF	TGCAGCACCTTCGGGACTTCGGAAGAGACCCAGTACTTC
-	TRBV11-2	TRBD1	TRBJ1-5	CASSQRTGVNQPQHF	TGTGCCAGCAGCCAGAGGACAGGGGTCAATCAGCCCCAGCATTTT
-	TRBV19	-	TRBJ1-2	CASSIAQGYGYTF	TGTGCCAGTAGTATAGCCCAGGGCTATGGCTACACCTTC
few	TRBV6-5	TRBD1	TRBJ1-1	CASSYRDRVAEAFF	TGTGCCAGCAGTTATCGGGACAGGGTCGCTGAAGCTTTCTTT
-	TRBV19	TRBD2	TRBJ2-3	CASSPDRWTSGGTDTQYF	TGTGCCAGTAGCCCGGACAGGTGGACTAGCGGGGGCACAGATACGCAGTATTTT
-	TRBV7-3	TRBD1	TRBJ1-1	CASSRGSDTEAFF	TGTGCCAGCTCCAGGGGGTCTGACACTGAAGCTTTCTTT
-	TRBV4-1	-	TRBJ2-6	CASRQLGRSSSGANVLTF	TGCGCCAGCAGACAACTCGGTAGATCAAGCTCTGGGGCCAACGTCCTGACTTTC